This is a list of T cell receptor beta chains from one sample in a study of CD8+ T cells in alopecia areata. TCRdb's table, derived via immunoSEQ multiplex PCR, lists solely in-frame clones and lacks some. This table holds 150,000 to 200,000 clones, around 64% found once. The specimen was CD4+ T cells sorted from blood, collected at approximately week 50, from a patient treated with tofacitinib. Receptors originate from a human donor with alopecia areata. The CDR3 runs from the conserved cysteine through the conserved F or W. Each record gives: clone size, V gene, J gene, D gene, CDR3 protein, CDR3 DNA. The D gene is left open where the match is weak. Clone size is stated in some rows and not others, as once, few, many or a class when expanded.

>.|TRBV11-3|TRBJ2-7|.
CASSLVREQYF
TGTGCCAGCAGCTTAGTCCGCGAGCAGTACTTC
>.|TRBV29-1|TRBJ2-3|.
CSVVKSGTDTQYF
TGCAGCGTTGTTAAGTCAGGCACAGATACGCAGTATTTT
>.|TRBV29-1|TRBJ1-1|.
CSVVGQTDREAFF
TGCAGCGTTGTGGGACAAACGGACCGTGAAGCTTTCTTT
>.|TRBV6-5|TRBJ2-7|TRBD1
CASRIQGTGGYEQYF
TGTGCCAGCAGGATCCAAGGGACAGGGGGCTACGAGCAGTACTTC
>.|TRBV30|TRBJ2-2|.
CAWSVSSGGGELFF
TGTGCCTGGAGTGTTTCATCAGGTGGCGGGGAGCTGTTTTTT
>.|TRBV14|TRBJ2-3|TRBD2
CASSRGTSGVTDTQYF
TGTGCCAGCAGCCGAGGGACTAGCGGGGTGACAGATACGCAGTATTTT
>once|TRBV19|TRBJ2-7|.
CASTDRSGKQYF
TGTGCCAGCACCGACAGGAGCGGCAAGCAGTACTTC
>.|TRBV29-1|TRBJ1-2|.
CSVDWLDGYTF
TGCAGCGTTGACTGGCTGGATGGCTACACCTTC
>.|TRBV29-1|TRBJ1-2|TRBD1
CSVGGQGYGYTF
TGCAGCGTCGGTGGACAGGGTTATGGCTACACCTTC
>.|TRBV29-1|TRBJ2-7|.
CSVRSSYEQYF
TGCAGCGTGAGATCGAGTTACGAGCAGTACTTC
>.|TRBV27|TRBJ2-7|.
CASSFGIDIYEQYF
TGTGCCAGCAGTTTCGGTATTGACATCTACGAGCAGTACTTC
>.|TRBV10-3|TRBJ2-4|.
CAISPGTGLAKNIQYF
TGTGCCATCAGCCCAGGGACCGGTTTAGCCAAAAACATTCAGTACTTC
>.|TRBV7-2|TRBJ2-7|.
CASSSPTLREQYF
TGTGCCAGCAGCTCCCCAACCTTGCGAGAGCAGTACTTC
>.|TRBV20-1|TRBJ2-7|.
CSARGGDEQYF
TGCAGTGCTAGAGGGGGCGACGAGCAGTACTTC
>.|TRBV7-2|TRBJ2-1|TRBD2
CASSPDSGVYNEQFF
TGTGCCAGCAGCCCGGATAGCGGGGTCTACAATGAGCAGTTCTTC
>few|TRBV29-1|TRBJ2-3|.
CSVDLWLSLPPGSTQYF
TGCAGCGTTGACCTCTGGCTAAGTTTGCCTCCTGGTAGTACGCAGTATTTT
>few|TRBV2|TRBJ1-5|TRBD1
CASRAQTGGSNQPQHF
TGTGCCAGCAGGGCACAGACAGGGGGGAGCAATCAGCCCCAGCATTTT
>.|TRBV5-1|TRBJ2-5|TRBD2
CASSVAGGQETQYF
TGCGCCAGCAGTGTAGCGGGGGGACAAGAGACCCAGTACTTC
>.|TRBV11-3|TRBJ1-5|.
CASSSGCGNQPQHF
TGTGCCAGCAGCTCAGGGTGCGGCAATCAGCCCCAGCATTTT
>.|TRBV29-1|TRBJ2-3|TRBD1
CSVEPRDRAADTQYF
TGCAGCGTTGAACCCCGGGACAGGGCGGCAGATACGCAGTATTTT
>.|TRBV7-3|TRBJ2-5|TRBD2
CASSPGTSGGRGETQYF
TGTGCCAGCAGCCCGGGGACTAGCGGGGGGCGAGGAGAGACCCAGTACTTC
>.|TRBV7-9|TRBJ2-7|TRBD1
CASSTGATGIHEQYF
TGTGCCAGCAGCACAGGGGCGACAGGGATCCACGAGCAGTACTTC
>.|TRBV6-5|TRBJ1-6|.
CASSYYGAVNSPLHF
TGTGCCAGCAGTTACTATGGGGCAGTGAATTCACCCCTCCACTTT
>.|TRBV29-1|TRBJ1-1|.
CSVDGRQSNTEAFF
TGCAGCGTTGATGGAAGACAGTCGAACACTGAAGCTTTCTTT
>.|TRBV5-6|TRBJ2-5|.
CASSPVMAMRETQYF
TGTGCCAGCAGCCCGGTGATGGCCATGAGAGAGACCCAGTACTTC
>.|TRBV15|TRBJ1-4|.
CATGWAGGEKLFF
TGTGCCACCGGGTGGGCAGGCGGTGAAAAACTGTTTTTT
>.|TRBV7-6|TRBJ1-6|.
CASSPGVNSPLHF
TGTGCCAGCAGCCCCGGGGTCAATTCACCCCTCCACTTT
>few|TRBV10-3|TRBJ1-6|.
CAISVGHSPLHF
TGTGCCATCAGTGTAGGACATTCACCCCTCCACTTT
>.|TRBV29-1|TRBJ1-2|.
CSVGDLGAPNYGYTF
TGCAGCGTTGGGGATTTGGGGGCGCCTAACTATGGCTACACCTTC
>.|TRBV6-1|TRBJ2-4|.
CASSPRVNIQYF
TGTGCCAGCAGTCCCCGGGTTAACATTCAGTACTTC
>.|TRBV2|TRBJ1-1|.
CASVEGMNTEAFF
TGTGCCAGCGTCGAAGGGATGAACACTGAAGCTTTCTTT
>.|TRBV7-2|TRBJ1-2|.
CASSFLWGANYGYTF
TGTGCCAGCAGCTTCCTATGGGGGGCTAACTATGGCTACACCTTC
>.|TRBV7-2|TRBJ2-3|.
CASMRGSTDTQYF
TGTGCCAGCATGCGGGGTAGCACAGATACGCAGTATTTT
>.|TRBV6-1|TRBJ1-2|.
CASSETGRDGYTF
TGTGCCAGCAGTGAGACAGGCAGAGATGGCTACACCTTC
>few|TRBV30|TRBJ1-2|TRBD1
CAWSAAGGIDGYTF
TGTGCCTGGAGTGCCGCAGGGGGGATAGATGGCTACACCTTC
>.|TRBV2|TRBJ1-1|TRBD1
CASGQATGVTEAFF
TGTGCCAGCGGGCAGGCGACAGGGGTCACTGAAGCTTTCTTT
>.|TRBV7-2|TRBJ2-6|TRBD2
CASSGGEGGANVLTF
TGTGCCAGCAGCGGAGGGGAGGGTGGGGCCAACGTCCTGACTTTC
>.|TRBV6-1|TRBJ2-3|.
CASRTDTQYF
TGTGCCAGCCGCACAGATACGCAGTATTTT
>few|TRBV29-1|TRBJ2-3|.
CSGGVGHGGDTQYF
TGCAGCGGCGGGGTGGGACATGGCGGAGATACGCAGTATTTT
>.|TRBV29-1|TRBJ2-2|TRBD1
CSVRTGNTGELFF
TGCAGCGTGAGGACAGGGAACACCGGGGAGCTGTTTTTT
>few|TRBV11-3|TRBJ2-1|TRBD2
CASSLVGGGAVEQFF
TGTGCCAGCAGCTTAGTCGGCGGGGGGGCCGTTGAGCAGTTCTTC
>.|TRBV9|TRBJ1-1|.
CASSFWDTPEPAFF
TGTGCCAGCAGCTTTTGGGACACACCTGAACCAGCTTTCTTT
>.|TRBV7-3|TRBJ2-1|.
CASSPGPYSSYNEQFF
TGTGCCAGCAGCCCCGGCCCTTACAGCTCCTACAATGAGCAGTTCTTC